Listed here is a single T cell receptor (beta chain). Its cognate antigen has yet to be identified. Base qualities are not at hand, and no much larger clone is one base apart. Its CDR3 holds 14 amino acids, cysteine through phenylalanine. Of the read, only the CDR3 DNA is kept; its 42 bases are in frame from base 1. Relative to germline, V is missing 7 bases and J is missing 1 base, with 5 bases of the junction outside any gene match. In the germline V gene (reference sequence), CDR1 corresponds to LNHDA and CDR2 to SQIVND. The sample originates from a study of cytomegalovirus exposure and HLA in healthy donors (dated by TCRdb to the late 2010s). Concerning the study at large: An earlier analysis of some 600 of the donors reported around 280 Gb of sequence data and 117 million unique TCR beta sequences obtained from around 170 million T cells. Approximately 300 gigabases of sequencing data and approximately 85 million unique TCR sequences were included in an early release covering around 600 HLA-typed donors. The genetic ancestry cluster associated with self-reported Caucasian donors included 70% to 85% of the roughly 400 genotyped donors. The study aimed to test whether signatures of past pathogen exposure could be identified by cataloging public T cell receptors. Using immunosequencing, the study profiled T cell repertoires from fewer than 700 subjects and related those repertoires to cytomegalovirus serostatus. Besides the first cohort of around 700 subjects, a separate validation cohort made up of over 95 different subjects was used. High-throughput TCR immunosequencing, statistical association of individual TCRs with disease status, and machine learning were combined to predict cytomegalovirus infection status. A later analysis re-analyzed previously published TCR beta repertoires from approximately 700 donors and added high-resolution HLA genotyping to study TCR occurrence patterns. In the later analysis, no new phenotypic data were used to find candidate immune exposures; instead, reliance was placed on TCR beta sequences and their occurrence across donors. An earlier analysis of fewer than 750 of the donors used high-throughput TCR beta sequencing to judge whether each TCR beta V gene segment behaved as functional or pseudogenic. Donor age, sex, ethnicity and CMV serostatus were compiled alongside the repertoire data. In a later genetic analysis, genome-wide SNP genotypes for about three fifths of the roughly 670 donors were used, and that subset was treated as a discovery cohort. Every discovery cohort repertoire had been produced on one sequencing platform. Both class I and class II loci were covered by HLA typing, at four-digit resolution. The number of typed donors differed by locus: about 629-630 for A, B, C, DRB1 and DQB1; 522 for DQA1; fewer than 610 for DPA1; and around 450 for DPB1. A handful of DR-DQ haplotypes were treated as single units for association and clustering because of strong linkage in the cohort. Among some 400 genotyped donors of the cohort, an average of approximately 200,000 unique TCR beta nucleotide sequences was sequenced per donor, of which roughly 18% were non-productive.

The research as a whole found: Roughly uniform sequencing depth across donors was assumed in presence/absence analyses, although this assumption may not hold. In an earlier analysis of 587 of the donors, most TCR beta V segments appeared in productive rearrangements about 87% or about 30% of the time, broadly matching IMGT annotations. Because HLA typing was missing for some donors at each locus, association tests included only the typed subset. Three of the identified cytomegalovirus-associated TCR beta chains were confirmed in vitro to be specific for cytomegalovirus antigens. A further reported finding was that TCR beta sequences accurately predicted the HLA-A and HLA-B alleles for most subjects in the first cohort. This cohort had only TCR beta chains sequenced, and the lack of alpha or paired-chain data limited which features could be detected. According to a later genetic analysis, donors in an Asian-associated ancestry cluster had fewer N-insertions in productive TCRs than the approximately 670-donor mean. In a later analysis, HLA-associated TCR beta chains showed more clonal expansion and lower generation probabilities than non-associated chains that were equally common. For the cohort, immune exposure information was limited to CMV serostatus. In a later genetic analysis, a missense DCLRE1C variant was associated with V-gene and J-gene trimming of TCR beta chains, and the association was replicated in an independent cohort. A total of 150 to 200 TCR beta chains were listed by the study as associated with cytomegalovirus. Specific HLA alleles were associated with 15,000 to 20,000 TCR beta sequences at a false discovery rate of 0.05 in a later analysis. Because counts were too low, about 18 rarely observed V segments, including chromosome 9 orphons, were left out of the earlier analysis of about 620 of the donors. Linkage disequilibrium might explain the correlated functional status among segregating V segments, but an unknown experimental factor could not be excluded. A cluster of highly shared sequence variants was judged likely to represent a technical artifact of the sequencing pipeline. Most TCR sequences were observed very rarely across donors, whereas some public TCRs were present in many individuals. Some IMGT-functional V segments, including TRBV6-2 and TRBV6-3, could not be told apart with the 87-base-pair reads, so those segments were excluded. Several of the top co-occurrence clusters appeared to be linked to parvovirus B19, influenza, CMV and Epstein-Barr virus, according to a later analysis. The authors suggested that the approach could potentially be extended to other disease states and immunological phenotypes. Cytomegalovirus status was reported to be diagnosed by the classifier with high specificity and sensitivity in both the original and validation cohorts. In a later analysis, TCR association rates were found to vary across HLA loci, with the most associated TCRs seen for DRB1 alleles and the fewest for HLA-C alleles. A later analysis found that most CMV-associated TCR beta chains appeared HLA-restricted, with HLA associations seemingly driven largely by CMV exposure. When HLA alleles, especially DR and DQ, strongly co-occurred, TCR associations were difficult to assign to individual alleles.

The library was produced with the immunoSEQ multiplex PCR assay. For the multiplex PCR, a mixture combining 60 forward primers for TCR Vbeta segments and 13 reverse primers for TCR Jbeta segments was used. Amplification of the CDR3 region of rearranged TCR beta genes was performed with a multiplex PCR assay on genomic DNA. The amplified TCR beta libraries were sequenced on the Illumina HiSeq System as 87-base-pair reads. Turning to the authors' computational methods: A later analysis tallied around 82 million unique TCR beta chains across the 640 or so repertoires, and around 9.9 million of those chains were shared by two or more donors. To remove PCR and sequencing errors, raw reads were error-corrected and collapsed into unique sequences using a nearest-neighbor algorithm that merged closely related sequences. Alignment of CDR3 sequences to IMGT reference sequences was used to assign V, D and J gene segments. For a sequence to be retained, a match of at least six nucleotides to both a V gene segment and a J gene segment was required. A rearrangement counted as productive if the CDR3 had no stop codons and remained in frame with V and J, and every other rearrangement counted as non-productive. Following IMGT convention, CDR3 was defined as the stretch from the second conserved V-encoded cysteine to the conserved J-encoded phenylalanine. In an earlier analysis of around 570 of the donors, sequences lacking an unambiguous match to a single V gene segment were excluded. In an earlier analysis of roughly 600 of the donors, a V segment was called functional when productive rearrangements were above 56.7%, and segregating when the standard deviation between donors exceeded 5%. A statistical classification framework was built to diagnose cytomegalovirus status from the catalog of TCR beta chain sequences. In a later analysis, V and J genes were assigned by comparing TCR nucleotide sequences against IMGT/GENE-DB human TR gene sequences. In a later analysis, CDR3 sequences and most-parsimonious VDJ recombination scenarios were assigned using the TCRdist pipeline. In a later analysis, each TCR beta chain was defined by its CDR3 amino acid sequence together with its V-gene family, and reads without a unique V-gene family were excluded. As a way to deal with suspected cross-contamination and a sequencing artifact, a later analysis dropped approximately 590 nucleotide sequences that were highly shared and had low generation probability. A later analysis calculated a clonal expansion index for each public chain from normalized within-repertoire ranks of inferred template counts. In a later analysis, generation probabilities were computed using a VDJ recombination model fitted to out-of-frame rearrangements, and the results were checked against IGoR. In a later analysis, hypergeometric tests were used to score TCR-TCR, TCR-HLA and TCR-CMV co-occurrence, with a repertoire-size bias correction applied to TCR pairs. A later analysis estimated false discovery rates by permuting HLA or CMV assignments 20 times. In a later analysis, co-occurring TCRs were grouped using DBSCAN, with TCRdist sequence similarity added in when clustering inside HLA-allele-positive subsets. Co-occurrence clustering excluded repertoires with fewer than 30,000 or more than 120,000 public chains, plus five with anomalous nucleotide sharing. This immuneACCESS table, as held by TCRdb, lists in-frame sequences with V and J called but not all clones. Of the missing ones, under half trace to an unresolved V gene in checked studies; the others have no known cause. V and J calls and clone size follow that table, whereas D and trimming were derived from the DNA. For this sample there are over 80,000 clones; about four fifths appear just once. The top ten constitute under 5.5% of the sample.

The cohort consisted of 666 healthy bone marrow donors. All cohort members were sampled while nominally healthy, although unrecorded immune exposures were likely present. The donor was CMV seropositive and belonged to the group of around 300 seropositive cohort members. A peripheral blood sample was collected from each donor, and TCR beta sequencing was performed on peripheral blood mononuclear cells. Genomic DNA extraction from the blood cell samples was performed with the Qiagen DNeasy Blood Extraction Kit. This receptor was obtained from a man aged 35-49 years in good health and CMV-seropositive. The sequence joins TRBV19 to TRBJ2-3; TRBD2 fits 7 bases in the junction. The sample taken for sequencing was PBMCs. The CDR3 reads as follows: CASTGGLGTDTQYF. At the DNA level, the sequence is TGTGCCAGTACAGGCGGACTAGGCACAGATACGCAGTATTTT.